The rows below give T cell receptor beta chains drawn from one sample of a study of PD-1 blockade in classical Hodgkin lymphoma. Assay used: immunoSEQ multiplex PCR; TCRdb lists only in-frame clones, some missing. The data contain about 97,000 clones, around four fifths of them singletons. Source: peripheral blood mononuclear cells (PBMCs), taken at baseline. The receptors were gathered from a human donor with classical Hodgkin lymphoma. CDR3s include the opening cysteine and the closing phenylalanine or tryptophan. A D gene is named only where the DNA matches it firmly. Rows give clone size only sometimes, using once, few, many, or a class for an expanded clone.

>TRBJ2-2|TRBD2|TRBV9|.
TGTGCCAGCAGCGCCTTTGAGGCCCTGGGACTAGGGTTGGCCGGGGAGCTGTTTTTT
CASSAFEALGLGLAGELFF
>TRBJ2-1|TRBD2|TRBV7-8|.
TGTGCCAGCAGCCCTTCTGCGGGAGGGTACAATGAGCAGTTCTTC
CASSPSAGGYNEQFF
>TRBJ2-7|.|TRBV5-8|once
TGTGCCAGCAGCTTCTCCTACGAGCAGTACTTC
CASSFSYEQYF
>TRBJ1-4|TRBD1|TRBV7-8|.
TGTGCCAGCAGCTTGGGGACAGGGGGGAGTGAAAAACTGTTTTTT
CASSLGTGGSEKLFF
>TRBJ2-5|.|TRBV9|.
TGTGCCAGCAGCGTAGCTACGGGGGGACTGAGGGGGCAAGAGACCCAGTACTTC
CASSVATGGLRGQETQYF
>TRBJ1-6|.|TRBV30|.
TGTGCCTACCAGACAGGACTTAATTCACCCCTCCACTTT
CAYQTGLNSPLHF
>TRBJ1-5|TRBD1|TRBV5-6|once
TGTGCCAGCAGCTTGTGGGGGACAGGACCGTATAGCAATCAGCCCCAGCATTTT
CASSLWGTGPYSNQPQHF
>TRBJ1-1|.|TRBV5-1|few
TGCGCCAGCAGCTCGCAGGGCCCTTCCACTGAAGCTTTCTTT
CASSSQGPSTEAFF
>TRBJ1-2|TRBD1|TRBV14|.
TGTGCCAGCAGCCCACGGACAGGGGTTAACTATGGCTACACCTTC
CASSPRTGVNYGYTF
>TRBJ2-3|.|TRBV5-1|.
TGCGCCAGCAGGAAGATTGATACGCAGTATTTT
CASRKIDTQYF
>TRBJ2-2|TRBD2|TRBV5-1|.
TGCGCCAGCAGCTTGGTGGAATTAGCGGGAGGGGGCACCGGGGAGCTGTTTTTT
CASSLVELAGGGTGELFF
>TRBJ2-1|TRBD2|TRBV7-9|.
TGTGCCAGCAGGAGGACTAGTCTTCATGAGCAGTTCTTC
CASRRTSLHEQFF
>TRBJ1-2|.|TRBV4-1|.
TGCGCCAGCAGCCAAATAGGGTTAAACTATGGCTACACCTTC
CASSQIGLNYGYTF
>TRBJ2-5|TRBD1|TRBV19|.
TGTGCCAGTAGTATATCGACAGGGATGACCCAGTACTTC
CASSISTGMTQYF
>TRBJ2-1|TRBD2|TRBV9|.
TGTGCCAGCAGCGAAACTAGCGGGTCCTACAATGAGCAGTTCTTC
CASSETSGSYNEQFF
>TRBJ2-7|.|TRBV11-3|few
TGTGCCAGCAGCATCGGGACTCTCGAGCAGTACTTC
CASSIGTLEQYF
>TRBJ2-1|TRBD2|TRBV4-1|.
TGCGCCAGCAGCCGAGCACTAGCGGGGGTCTACAATGAGCAGTTCTTC
CASSRALAGVYNEQFF
>TRBJ1-5|TRBD1|TRBV5-6|.
TGTGCCAGCAGCTCCACAGGGGTTCAGCCCCAGCATTTT
CASSSTGVQPQHF
>TRBJ2-1|.|TRBV27|.
TGTGCCAGCAGGTACAACCCCGTAGGAAATGAGCAGTTCTTC
CASRYNPVGNEQFF
>TRBJ2-2|TRBD2|TRBV7-2|.
TGTGCCAGCAGCACTACTAGCGGATTGGCCGGGGAGCTGTTTTTT
CASSTTSGLAGELFF
>TRBJ1-2|.|TRBV19|once
TGTGCCAGTACGGTAGTCGCACGGCCCTATGGCTACACCTTC
CASTVVARPYGYTF
>TRBJ2-2|TRBD1|TRBV10-3|.
TGTGCCATCAGTGATGGGCAGGGGGCTATCGGGGAGCTGTTTTTT
CAISDGQGAIGELFF
>TRBJ2-1|.|TRBV29-1|.
TGCAGCGTTGAGGGCGTGAACAAAGTGGGCAGCTACAATGAGCAGTTCTTC
CSVEGVNKVGSYNEQFF
>TRBJ1-3|.|TRBV30|.
TGTGCCTGGGGACCGCTCTCTGGAAACACCATATATTTT
CAWGPLSGNTIYF
>TRBJ2-5|.|TRBV10-3|.
TGTGCCATCGGTGGGAATATTCCGGCAGGGACCCAGTACTTC
CAIGGNIPAGTQYF
>TRBJ2-7|.|TRBV29-1|.
TGCAGCGTTGTTGGGAACTCCTACGAGCAGTACTTC
CSVVGNSYEQYF
>TRBJ1-2|TRBD1|TRBV7-2|.
TGTGCCAGCAGCTTAGCGGGAGGGGGCGCATTCGGCTACACCTTC
CASSLAGGGAFGYTF
>TRBJ2-5|.|TRBV2|.
TGTGCCAGCAGCCTAGGACTGGTAGGGGGGGCCCAGTACTTC
CASSLGLVGGAQYF
>TRBJ1-1|.|TRBV5-6|.
TGTGCCAGCAGCTCAGCCAGCCGAGGGAACACTGAAGCTTTCTTT
CASSSASRGNTEAFF
>TRBJ2-1|.|TRBV4-2|medium-sized
TGTGCCAGCAGCCAAGGGTCCCAGGGCGGAGCGTACAATGAGCAGTTCTTC
CASSQGSQGGAYNEQFF
>TRBJ2-2|.|TRBV14|.
TGTGCCAGCAGCCCCCAAGTGGGCGGGGAGCTGTTTTTT
CASSPQVGGELFF
>TRBJ2-5|TRBD1|TRBV5-1|few
TGCGCCAGCAGCTTGGCCGACAGGGACGGAGAGACCCAGTACTTC
CASSLADRDGETQYF
>TRBJ1-3|.|TRBV6-5|few
TGTGCCAGCAGGGCCGCAGGTCGGGGAAACACCATATATTTT
CASRAAGRGNTIYF
>TRBJ2-1|TRBD2|TRBV10-3|.
TGTGCCATCAGTGCAGCGGGAGCCCTTGTCAGTGAGCAGTTCTTC
CAISAAGALVSEQFF
>TRBJ2-3|TRBD2|TRBV9|.
TGTGCCAGCAGCGTAGCCGGCGGGGGAACACCTACAGATACGCAGTATTTT
CASSVAGGGTPTDTQYF
>TRBJ2-7|TRBD2|TRBV11-2|.
TGTGCCAGCAGCCTCAGCGGGAGCTCCTACGAGCAGTACTTC
CASSLSGSSYEQYF
>TRBJ1-2|.|TRBV7-9|.
TGTGCCAGCAGCTTAGGTTCGGCTGGGGGAGGTGGCTACACCTTC
CASSLGSAGGGGYTF
>TRBJ1-1|.|TRBV19|.
TGTGCCAGTAGTATACCAGGGCCCTGGCAGGCTTTCTTT
CASSIPGPWQAFF
>TRBJ2-2|TRBD2|TRBV7-8|many
TGTGCCAGCGGGATGTTTGGGACTAGCACCGGGGAGCTGTTTTTT
CASGMFGTSTGELFF
>TRBJ1-1|TRBD1|TRBV7-3|.
TGTGCCAGCAGCCGAAACAGGGGAGACACTGAAGCTTTCTTT
CASSRNRGDTEAFF
>TRBJ2-1|.|TRBV6-5|.
TGTGCCAGCAGCCGGGACTCCTACAATGAGCAGTTCTTC
CASSRDSYNEQFF
>TRBJ2-4|TRBD1|TRBV15|few
TGTGCCACCAGCAGACCCCTCATGGGGACAGGGGCAAACATTCAGTACTTC
CATSRPLMGTGANIQYF
>TRBJ2-4|TRBD1|TRBV6-1|.
TGTGCCAGCATCTACAGGGGTGGAAACATTCAGTACTTC
CASIYRGGNIQYF
>TRBJ2-7|.|TRBV2|.
TGTGCCAGCACAGCCGGACTTGGGCCCTACGAGCAGTACTTC
CASTAGLGPYEQYF
>TRBJ1-2|TRBD1|TRBV7-8|.
TGTGCCAGCAGCTTGACACCAATGACAGGGGCCAATGGCTACACCTTC
CASSLTPMTGANGYTF
>TRBJ2-3|TRBD2|TRBV7-8|.
TGTGCCAGCAGCATACTAGCGGGAGGGAGGGGGAACACAGATACGCAGTATTTT
CASSILAGGRGNTDTQYF
>TRBJ2-5|TRBD2|TRBV5-1|.
TGCGCCAGCAGCTTGGCGGGAGGAGAGACCCAGTACTTC
CASSLAGGETQYF
>TRBJ2-7|.|TRBV29-1|.
TGCAGCGTTGTTTTGTCGGGCTACGAGCAGTACTTC
CSVVLSGYEQYF
>TRBJ1-2|TRBD1|TRBV14|once
TGTGCCAGCAGCCCAACAGGGGGCCGGGATGGCTACACCTTC
CASSPTGGRDGYTF
>TRBJ2-4|.|TRBV21-1|.
TGTGCCAGCAGCAAACCTCCTCGGGCCCGAAAAGGGCGGGCTCTAGCCAAAAACATTCAGTACTTC
CASSKPPRARKGRALAKNIQYF